The count of the clone carrying this T cell receptor beta chain is one. The data were taken from a study of blood T cell repertoires in COVID-19. Study overall: The analysed material was cDNA or gDNA that came from T cells, B-cell-depleted T cells, or PBMCs.

Germline CDR1 and CDR2: MDHEN and SYDVKM. The CDR3 is made up of 14 amino acids. V was cut by 3 bases and J by 0 bases, with 9 bases left in between. Data came from immunoSEQ multiplex PCR; TCRdb stores just in-frame clones and leaves some out. The profile shows 110,000 or so clones, 75% to 80% of them singletons. The chain employs TRBV28 and TRBJ2-7; unclear D gene. The source is a human donor in a cohort sampled during active COVID-19. Source material: peripheral blood. This chain's CDR3 is CASSLRYDSYEQYF. CDR3 nucleotides: TGTGCCAGCAGTTTGAGGTATGACTCCTACGAGCAGTACTTC.